This is a list of T cell receptor beta chains from one sample in a study of siplizumab effects on memory and regulatory T cells. Profiling relied on immunoSEQ multiplex PCR, and the TCRdb table lists in-frame clones only, not all of them. The sample contains fewer than 85,000 clones, more than 85% of which appear only once. Sequencing was performed on CD8+ T cells sorted from blood. These receptors all stem from a human donor in good health. Each CDR3 is given with its conserved first and last residue. The D gene is left open where the match is weak. Clone size is shown for a subset of rows, as once, few, many or a class of expanded clone.

CDR3 protein: CASSGTGGHTEAFF
CDR3 DNA: TGTGCCAGCAGCGGAACAGGGGGCCATACTGAAGCTTTCTTT
J gene: TRBJ1-1
D gene: TRBD1
clone size: NA
V gene: TRBV9

CDR3 protein: CASSPDRVNTEAFF
CDR3 DNA: TGTGCCAGCAGTCCGGACAGGGTTAACACTGAAGCTTTCTTT
J gene: TRBJ1-1
D gene: TRBD1
clone size: NA
V gene: TRBV6-6

CDR3 protein: CASRPFSGNLGEQFF
CDR3 DNA: TGTGCCAGCAGACCCTTTAGCGGGAATTTGGGTGAGCAGTTCTTC
J gene: TRBJ2-1
D gene: TRBD2
clone size: NA
V gene: TRBV2

CDR3 protein: CASSQLGGTGYTF
CDR3 DNA: TGTGCCAGCAGCCAATTAGGGGGGACCGGCTACACCTTC
J gene: TRBJ1-2
D gene: NA
clone size: NA
V gene: TRBV25-1

CDR3 protein: CASSVEADKNERLFF
CDR3 DNA: TGTGCCAGCAGCGTAGAGGCAGACAAGAATGAAAGACTGTTTTTT
J gene: TRBJ1-4
D gene: NA
clone size: few
V gene: TRBV9

CDR3 protein: CASSRVAGVTGELFF
CDR3 DNA: TGTGCCAGCAGTAGGGTAGCGGGAGTTACCGGGGAGCTGTTTTTT
J gene: TRBJ2-2
D gene: TRBD2
clone size: NA
V gene: TRBV27

CDR3 protein: CASSLGGDAGIKGDTQYF
CDR3 DNA: TGTGCCAGCAGCTTAGGGGGCGACGCGGGCATTAAGGGGGATACGCAGTATTTT
J gene: TRBJ2-3
D gene: NA
clone size: NA
V gene: TRBV11-2

CDR3 protein: CASRRDGRIPTPSHQAIYEQYF
CDR3 DNA: TGTGCCAGCAGACGGGACGGACGAATCCCCACTCCCTCCCACCAGGCTATATACGAGCAGTACTTC
J gene: TRBJ2-7
D gene: NA
clone size: NA
V gene: TRBV2

CDR3 protein: CAISESRGAVEQYF
CDR3 DNA: TGTGCCATCAGTGAGTCCAGGGGGGCGGTCGAGCAGTACTTC
J gene: TRBJ2-7
D gene: NA
clone size: NA
V gene: TRBV10-3

CDR3 protein: CASSIGGGPGVSFF
CDR3 DNA: TGTGCCAGTAGTATCGGCGGAGGCCCTGGTGTGTCTTTCTTT
J gene: TRBJ1-1
D gene: NA
clone size: NA
V gene: TRBV19

CDR3 protein: CASSSRRQGKGNIQYF
CDR3 DNA: TGTGCCAGCAGTTCACGTCGCCAGGGGAAGGGAAACATTCAGTACTTC
J gene: TRBJ2-4
D gene: NA
clone size: NA
V gene: TRBV6-5

CDR3 protein: CASSLLHSSGANVLTF
CDR3 DNA: TGTGCCAGCAGCTTACTCCACAGCTCTGGGGCCAACGTCCTGACTTTC
J gene: TRBJ2-6
D gene: NA
clone size: NA
V gene: TRBV7-9

CDR3 protein: CASSLSSSPLHF
CDR3 DNA: TGTGCCAGCAGTTTATCGTCCTCACCCCTCCACTTT
J gene: TRBJ1-6
D gene: NA
clone size: NA
V gene: TRBV27

CDR3 protein: CASSLLGQEQFF
CDR3 DNA: TGTGCCAGCAGCTTACTGGGCCAGGAGCAGTTCTTC
J gene: TRBJ2-1
D gene: NA
clone size: NA
V gene: TRBV7-9

CDR3 protein: CASSLNGPNYGYTF
CDR3 DNA: TGTGCCAGCAGCTTAAATGGGCCTAACTATGGCTACACCTTC
J gene: TRBJ1-2
D gene: NA
clone size: NA
V gene: TRBV7-6

CDR3 protein: CASSSTDYNEQFF
CDR3 DNA: TGTGCCAGTAGTTCGACAGACTACAATGAGCAGTTCTTC
J gene: TRBJ2-1
D gene: NA
clone size: NA
V gene: TRBV19

CDR3 protein: CATSRAAGTNTEAFF
CDR3 DNA: TGTGCCACCAGCAGAGCTGCAGGGACGAACACTGAAGCTTTCTTT
J gene: TRBJ1-1
D gene: NA
clone size: NA
V gene: TRBV15

CDR3 protein: CASSFTDRGDQPQHF
CDR3 DNA: TGTGCCAGCAGTTTCACGGACAGGGGCGATCAGCCCCAGCATTTT
J gene: TRBJ1-5
D gene: TRBD1
clone size: NA
V gene: TRBV6-6

CDR3 protein: CASSHGPAISNQPQHF
CDR3 DNA: TGTGCCAGCAGTCACGGGCCAGCGATTAGCAATCAGCCCCAGCATTTT
J gene: TRBJ1-5
D gene: NA
clone size: NA
V gene: TRBV27

CDR3 protein: CASSQDAGGTYYEQYF
CDR3 DNA: TGTGCCAGCAGCCAAGATGCGGGGGGGACATACTACGAGCAGTACTTC
J gene: TRBJ2-7
D gene: TRBD2
clone size: NA
V gene: TRBV14

CDR3 protein: CASSSRGMGRDFPYEQYF
CDR3 DNA: TGTGCCAGCAGCTCGCGAGGGATGGGACGGGATTTCCCCTACGAGCAGTACTTC
J gene: TRBJ2-7
D gene: NA
clone size: NA
V gene: TRBV7-9

CDR3 protein: CASGAYEQYF
CDR3 DNA: TGTGCCAGCGGCGCCTACGAGCAGTACTTC
J gene: TRBJ2-7
D gene: NA
clone size: NA
V gene: TRBV2

CDR3 protein: CASSLAITGEQYF
CDR3 DNA: TGTGCCAGCAGTTTAGCGATCACGGGCGAGCAGTACTTC
J gene: TRBJ2-7
D gene: NA
clone size: NA
V gene: TRBV28

CDR3 protein: CASSLENEKLFF
CDR3 DNA: TGTGCCAGCAGCTTAGAAAATGAAAAACTGTTTTTT
J gene: TRBJ1-4
D gene: NA
clone size: NA
V gene: TRBV7-9

CDR3 protein: CSVEEPGAIEQYF
CDR3 DNA: TGCAGCGTTGAGGAACCAGGGGCAATCGAGCAGTACTTC
J gene: TRBJ2-7
D gene: NA
clone size: once
V gene: TRBV29-1

CDR3 protein: CASHSGTSGLNEQFF
CDR3 DNA: TGTGCCAGCCATTCCGGGACTAGCGGTCTCAATGAGCAGTTCTTC
J gene: TRBJ2-1
D gene: TRBD2
clone size: NA
V gene: TRBV2